A single sample is the source of the 2 T cell receptor beta chains below, sequenced in a study of cytomegalovirus exposure and HLA in healthy donors. This PCR relied on a set of 60 Vbeta primers and 13 Jbeta primers. The table came from immunoSEQ multiplex PCR; TCRdb's copy has only in-frame clones and leaves some out. The sample includes roughly 93,000 clones, about four fifths seen only once; the top ten take roughly 8%. The sample was PBMCs. The receptors were gathered from a human donor in good health.

This chain uses TRBV5-5 with TRBJ1-2; unclear D gene. This CDR3 has 14 residues. Trimming left V 1 base short and J 3 bases short, with 10 bases between. Germline V CDR1 and CDR2: SGHKS, YYEKEE (reference sequence). This CDR3 is CASSLSGEDYGYTF. DNA of the CDR3: TGTGCCAGCAGCTTGAGTGGGGAGGACTATGGCTACACCTTC.

This clone was detected only a few times. The genes are TRBV6-1 and TRBJ1-1, with 7 bases that match TRBD1. This CDR3 has 15 residues. V dropped 7 bases and J dropped 5; count of bases not matched to a gene: 13. Germline lookup yields CDR1 MNHNS and CDR2 SASEGT. The CDR3 region is CASKEGPSQGTEAFF. The CDR3 nucleotides read TGTGCCAGCAAAGAGGGGCCCTCACAGGGGACTGAAGCTTTCTTT.